This T cell receptor beta chain was captured by sequencing in a study of blood T cells in healthy people across ages. This clonotype has only a few counts. As yet, its antigen is unknown. RNA extraction gave at least 5.5 micrograms of total RNA per sample. PCR was performed a second time for roughly 6 to 12 cycles using a sample-barcoded 5' primer and a J-beta primer mix. Each CDR3 protein is one row after TCRdb ran MiXCR on the 5' RACE reads. The table includes roughly 1,300,000 distinct CDR3 sequences, roughly 64% detected once. CDR1 is LGHNA, CDR2 YNFKEQ, per germline. V shed 2 bases and J shed 2 bases, with 6 bases lying between them. The CDR3 runs 13 residues. General study findings and limits: The recorded TCR beta diversity per million T cells decreased in a roughly linear manner with age.

V is TRBV4-2 and J is TRBJ2-5, with D perhaps matching TRBD1 (6 bases). This TCR was sampled from a man aged 18 to 30 in good health. The sample taken for sequencing was blood. The CDR3 DNA sequence: TGTGCCAGCAGCCAAAGGGGGCAAGAGACCCAGTACTTC. Protein product: CASSQRGQETQYF.